The T cell receptor (beta chain) under discussion was sequenced for a study of blood T cell repertoires in COVID-19. Study overall: The origin of the acute and convalescent COVID-19 samples was the United States, Italy and Spain. T cells, B-cell-depleted T cells, or PBMCs supplied cDNA or gDNA.

This CDR3 contains 15 residues. From germline, CDR1 is SGHTA and CDR2 FQGTGA. Trimming removed 0 bases at V and 5 bases at J, with 14 bases between. Original processing notes: Amplified reference gene primers provided the basis for estimating nucleated cell counts. Sequencing was performed with immunoSEQ multiplex PCR; in TCRdb, only in-frame clones are kept and a portion is missing. From that table come the V and J calls and clone size; the DNA was used to work out D and trimming. This sample has roughly 150,000 clones; more than 70% occur once, and the top ten carry about 19%. V and J are TRBV7-3 and TRBJ2-7, with D possibly matching TRBD1 (6 bases). The sample consisted of peripheral blood. The receptor's source is a woman in her seventies who had recovered from COVID-19. The DNA for the CDR3 is TGTGCCAGCAGCTTAACAGGGACACCGCAGCACGAGCAGTACTTC. Residues: CASSLTGTPQHEQYF. Full variable domain (rest looked up from reference TRBV7-3 and TRBJ2-7): GAGVSQTPSNKVTEKGKYVELRCDPISGHTALYWYRQSLGQGPEFLIYFQGTGAADDSGLPNDRFFAVRPEGSVSTLKIQRTERGDSAVYLCASSLTGTPQHEQYFGPGTRLTVT.